This TCR beta chain is drawn from a study of T cell responses to AZD1222 COVID-19 vaccine. Study observations and caveats: Clonal diversity was possibly underestimated; the donors were predominantly white British and more often female. The reported proportion of spike-specific TCRs targeting unmutated variant regions was nearly half. CD4 TCRs linked to vaccination spanned spike, dominating at 160-218 and 743-854. After two AZD1222 doses, spike-specific TCR breadth and depth rose versus day 0.

To note about this clone: Its target is not known.

Sequenced by immunoSEQ multiplex PCR; TCRdb stores in-frame clones only, minus some. This table holds some 130,000 clones, 80% to 95% found once. This CDR3 is built from 13 residues. Germline V gene data show CDR1 as GTSNPN and CDR2 as SVGIG (reference sequence). V shed 2 bases and J 4 bases; nucleotides not matched to a gene: 2. This chain connects TRBV30 to TRBJ2-1; 7 bases map to TRBD2. The receptor was derived from an adult who received the AZD1222 COVID-19 vaccine. Source: peripheral blood, taken 28 days after the second AZD1222 dose. Here the CDR3 reads CAWSLAEYNEQFF. The CDR3, as DNA: TGTGCCTGGAGTCTAGCGGAATACAATGAGCAGTTCTTC.